This TCR beta chain originates from a study of cytomegalovirus exposure and HLA in healthy donors. Study background: Within the Caucasian-associated ancestry cluster were 81% of the roughly 400 genotyped donors. Findings of the study overall: In a later analysis, DRB1 alleles had the most associated TCRs; HLA-C alleles the fewest. For most TCR beta V segments, an earlier analysis put the productive rate at about 90% or about 30% of the time.

The PCR was carried out with 60 Vbeta primers and 13 Jbeta primers. The method was immunoSEQ multiplex PCR; TCRdb's version includes in-frame clones alone and lacks a portion of them. The sample holds about 140,000 clones; 78% are singletons and the top ten take 2% to 2.5%. This clone was detected once. Its antigen remains unidentified. The germline CDR1 and CDR2 sequences are SGHRS and YFSETQ. The CDR3 runs 14 residues. The ends were cut back, 4 bases at V and 6 bases at J, with 16 bases in the middle. The source is a woman between 18 and 30 years old in good health and CMV-seropositive. J is TRBJ1-2 and V is TRBV5-1; maybe TRBD1 (5 bases). The sequenced material came from PBMCs. CDR3 in amino acids: CASSPWEGRNGYTF. The CDR3 DNA is TGCGCCAGCAGCCCATGGGAGGGGAGGAATGGCTACACCTTC.